This TCR beta chain was found in a study of control samples from healthy donors and cancer patients. This clone showed up just once. Here immunoSEQ multiplex PCR was the method, and the copy in TCRdb shows in-frame clones only, minus some. Altogether some 130,000 clones are present, about 95% being singletons, with the ten largest covering about 4%. V dropped 0 bases and J dropped 0; count of bases not matched to a gene: 6. Germline lookup yields CDR1 SGHNT and CDR2 YYREEE (reference sequence). The CDR3 loop spans 16 amino acids. This TCR derives from a young man in good health. The sequenced sample was blood. This sequence joins TRBV5-4 and TRBJ2-7; TRBD1 agrees at 7 bases. CDR3 in DNA: TGTGCCAGCAGCTTGGGAGGACAGGCCGTCTCCTACGAGCAGTACTTC. Translating it yields CASSLGGQAVSYEQYF.